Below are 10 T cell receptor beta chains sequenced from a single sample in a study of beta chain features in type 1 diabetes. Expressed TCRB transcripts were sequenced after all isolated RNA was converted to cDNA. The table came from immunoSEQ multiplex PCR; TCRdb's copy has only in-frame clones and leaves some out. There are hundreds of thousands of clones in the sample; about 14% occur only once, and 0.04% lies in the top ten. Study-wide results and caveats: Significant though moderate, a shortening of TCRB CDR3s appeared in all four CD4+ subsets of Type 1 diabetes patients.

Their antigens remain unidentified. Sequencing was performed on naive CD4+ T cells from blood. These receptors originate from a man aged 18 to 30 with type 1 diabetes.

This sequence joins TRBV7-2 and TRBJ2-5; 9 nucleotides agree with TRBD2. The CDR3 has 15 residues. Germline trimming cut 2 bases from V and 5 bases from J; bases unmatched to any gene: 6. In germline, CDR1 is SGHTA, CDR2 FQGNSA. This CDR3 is CASSLSLAGWETQYF. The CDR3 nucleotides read TGTGCCAGCAGCTTATCGCTAGCGGGGTGGGAGACCCAGTACTTC.

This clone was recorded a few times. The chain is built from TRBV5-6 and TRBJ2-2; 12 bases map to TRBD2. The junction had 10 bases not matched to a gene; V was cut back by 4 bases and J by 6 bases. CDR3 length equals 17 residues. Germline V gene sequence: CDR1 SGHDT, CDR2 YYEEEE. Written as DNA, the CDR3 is TGTGCCAGCAGCAAGTCCCTAGCGGGAGGGCCAGCCGGGGAGCTGTTTTTT. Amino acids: CASSKSLAGGPAGELFF. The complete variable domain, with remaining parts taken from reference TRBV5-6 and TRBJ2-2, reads DAGVTQSPTHLIKTRGQQVTLRCSPKSGHDTVSWYQQALGQGPQFIFQYYEEEERQRGNFPDRFSGHQFPNYSSELNVNALLLGDSALYLCASSKSLAGGPAGELFFGEGSRLTVL.

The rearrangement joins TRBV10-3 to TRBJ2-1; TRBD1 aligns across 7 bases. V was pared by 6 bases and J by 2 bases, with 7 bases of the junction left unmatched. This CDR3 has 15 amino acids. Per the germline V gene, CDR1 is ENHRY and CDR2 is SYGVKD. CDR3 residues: CAIRADRPTYNEQFF. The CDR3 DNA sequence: TGTGCCATCAGAGCGGACAGGCCCACCTACAATGAGCAGTTCTTC.

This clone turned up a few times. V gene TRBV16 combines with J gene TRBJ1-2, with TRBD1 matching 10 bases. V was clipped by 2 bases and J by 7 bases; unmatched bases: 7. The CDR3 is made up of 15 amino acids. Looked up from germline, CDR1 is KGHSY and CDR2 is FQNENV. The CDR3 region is CASSQALRQGAGYTF. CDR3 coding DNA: TGTGCCAGCAGCCAAGCTCTAAGACAGGGGGCTGGCTACACCTTC.

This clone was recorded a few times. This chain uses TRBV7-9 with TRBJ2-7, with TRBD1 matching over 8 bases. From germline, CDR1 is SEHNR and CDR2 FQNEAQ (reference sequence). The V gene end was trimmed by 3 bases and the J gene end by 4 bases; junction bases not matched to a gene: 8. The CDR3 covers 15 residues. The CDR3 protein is CASSFPRTGSYEQYF. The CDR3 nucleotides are TGTGCCAGCAGCTTTCCTAGGACAGGGTCGTACGAGCAGTACTTC. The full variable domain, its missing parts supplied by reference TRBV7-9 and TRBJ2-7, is DTGVSQNPRHKITKRGQNVTFRCDPISEHNRLYWYRQTLGQGPEFLTYFQNEAQLEKSRLLSDRFSAERPKGSFSTLEIQRTEQGDSAMYLCASSFPRTGSYEQYFGPGTRLTVT.

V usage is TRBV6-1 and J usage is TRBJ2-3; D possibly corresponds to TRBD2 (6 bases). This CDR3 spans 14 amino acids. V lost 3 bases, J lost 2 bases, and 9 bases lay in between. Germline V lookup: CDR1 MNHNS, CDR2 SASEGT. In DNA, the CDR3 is TGTGCCAGCAGTGAGCGGGACCCCACAGATACGCAGTATTTT. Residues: CASSERDPTDTQYF.

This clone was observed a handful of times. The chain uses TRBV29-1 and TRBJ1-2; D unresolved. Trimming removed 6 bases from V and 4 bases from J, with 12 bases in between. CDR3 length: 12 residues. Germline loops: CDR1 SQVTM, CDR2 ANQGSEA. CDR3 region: CSVEARPYGYTF. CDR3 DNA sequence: TGCAGCGTGGAGGCCCGACCCTATGGCTACACCTTC.

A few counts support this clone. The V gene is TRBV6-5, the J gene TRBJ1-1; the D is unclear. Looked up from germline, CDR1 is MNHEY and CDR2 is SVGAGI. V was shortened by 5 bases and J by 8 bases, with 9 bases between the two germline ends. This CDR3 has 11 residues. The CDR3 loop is CASSNSVEAFF. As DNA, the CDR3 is TGTGCCAGCAGTAATAGTGTGGAAGCTTTCTTT.

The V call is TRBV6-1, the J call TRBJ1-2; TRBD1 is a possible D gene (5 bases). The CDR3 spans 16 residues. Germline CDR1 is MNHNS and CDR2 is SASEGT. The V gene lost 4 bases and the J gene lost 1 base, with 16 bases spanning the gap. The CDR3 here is CASSVAPAGGNYGYTF. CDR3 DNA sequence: TGTGCCAGCAGTGTCGCACCCGCGGGGGGTAACTATGGCTACACCTTC.

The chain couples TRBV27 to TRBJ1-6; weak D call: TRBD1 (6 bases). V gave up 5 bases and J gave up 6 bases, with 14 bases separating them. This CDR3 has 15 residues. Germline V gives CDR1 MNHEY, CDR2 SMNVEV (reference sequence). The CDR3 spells CASSRGVGGNSPLHF. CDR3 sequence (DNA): TGTGCCAGCAGTAGGGGTGTAGGGGGTAATTCACCCCTCCACTTT.